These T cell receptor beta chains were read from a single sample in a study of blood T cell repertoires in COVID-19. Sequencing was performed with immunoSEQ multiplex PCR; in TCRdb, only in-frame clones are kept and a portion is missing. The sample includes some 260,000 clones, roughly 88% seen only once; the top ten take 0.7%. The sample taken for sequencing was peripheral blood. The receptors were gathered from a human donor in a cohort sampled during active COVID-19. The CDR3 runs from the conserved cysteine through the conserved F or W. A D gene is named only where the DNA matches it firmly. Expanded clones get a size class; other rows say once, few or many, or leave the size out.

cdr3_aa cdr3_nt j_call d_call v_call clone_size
CASSRTGIGANVLTF TGTGCCAGCAGCAGGACAGGGATAGGGGCCAACGTCCTGACTTTC TRBJ2-6 TRBD1 TRBV7-6 -
CASSRGGATAYGYTF TGTGCCAGCAGCCGTGGGGGGGCCACGGCCTATGGCTACACCTTC TRBJ1-2 - TRBV6-5 -
CATSDSGRTDTQYF TGTGCCACCAGTGATTCAGGGCGCACAGATACGCAGTATTTT TRBJ2-3 - TRBV24-1 -
CASSPGGRAHGYTF TGCGCCAGCAGCCCTGGGGGGAGGGCACATGGCTACACCTTC TRBJ1-2 - TRBV5-1 -
CAVKGANQPQHF TGTGCAGTCAAGGGGGCCAATCAGCCCCAGCATTTT TRBJ1-5 TRBD1 TRBV6-5 -
CASSMVVLSGGTEAFF TGTGCCAGTAGTATGGTCGTTCTCTCCGGGGGCACTGAAGCTTTCTTT TRBJ1-1 - TRBV19 -
CATSRDRGGPHNSPLHF TGTGCCACCAGCAGAGATAGAGGGGGACCTCATAATTCACCCCTCCACTTT TRBJ1-6 - TRBV15 -
CASSLLLAGGLVSYEQYF TGTGCCAGCAGCCTACTTCTAGCGGGGGGGCTCGTCTCCTACGAGCAGTACTTC TRBJ2-7 TRBD2 TRBV7-2 -
CAPFGQMGSPLHF TGTGCCCCGTTCGGACAAATGGGGTCACCCCTCCACTTT TRBJ1-6 - TRBV24-1 -
CASSQVYNEQFF TGTGCCAGCAGCCAAGTATACAATGAGCAGTTCTTC TRBJ2-1 - TRBV4-2 -
CASGDTTGTGLLFYGYTF TGTGCCAGCGGGGACACAACCGGGACAGGGCTCTTGTTCTATGGCTACACCTTC TRBJ1-2 TRBD1 TRBV27 -
CAWSVYTEWGAFF TGTGCCTGGAGTGTATATACAGAATGGGGCGCTTTCTTT TRBJ1-1 - TRBV30 -
CASSLIAGQGVSYEQYF TGTGCCAGCAGTTTAATAGCCGGACAGGGCGTCTCCTACGAGCAGTACTTC TRBJ2-7 TRBD1 TRBV27 -
CASSGQGTYSNQPQHF TGTGCCAGCAGCGGACAGGGGACATATAGCAATCAGCCCCAGCATTTT TRBJ1-5 TRBD1 TRBV6-6 once
CAWSRGGPEQYF TGTGCCTGGAGTAGAGGAGGGCCCGAGCAGTACTTC TRBJ2-7 - TRBV30 -
CASSVVALAGVGEQYF TGTGCCAGCAGCGTAGTCGCACTAGCGGGAGTAGGGGAGCAGTACTTC TRBJ2-7 TRBD2 TRBV9 few
CASRQGGTYEQYF TGTGCCAGCCGCCAGGGGGGCACCTACGAGCAGTACTTC TRBJ2-7 - TRBV19 once
CASSLRGEKLFF TGTGCCAGCAGTCTCAGGGGTGAAAAACTGTTTTTT TRBJ1-4 - TRBV27 -
CASSVGAQSNYGYTF TGTGCCAGCAGCGTAGGGGCACAATCTAACTATGGCTACACCTTC TRBJ1-2 - TRBV9 -
CASSLERVYEQYF TGTGCCAGCAGCTTAGAGAGGGTGTACGAGCAGTACTTC TRBJ2-7 - TRBV7-2 -
CAWSVPAGAHNSPLHF TGTGCCTGGAGTGTACCGGCGGGGGCGCACAATTCACCCCTCCACTTT TRBJ1-6 - TRBV30 -
CASDSGQDNFYGYTF TGTGCCAGCGATTCGGGACAGGACAACTTCTATGGCTACACCTTC TRBJ1-2 TRBD1 TRBV28 -
CASSSIGLAEYNEQFF TGTGCCAGCAGCTCGATCGGACTAGCCGAGTACAATGAGCAGTTCTTC TRBJ2-1 TRBD2 TRBV7-6 -
CASSLLGVGTEAFF TGTGCCAGCAGTTTATTAGGGGTGGGCACTGAAGCTTTCTTT TRBJ1-1 - TRBV28 -
CASSIDTGGLSSYEQYF TGTGCCAGTAGTATAGACACGGGAGGCCTAAGCTCCTACGAGCAGTACTTC TRBJ2-7 TRBD2 TRBV19 -
CASSSPAFGYTF TGTGCCAGCAGCTCCCCCGCGTTCGGCTACACCTTC TRBJ1-2 - TRBV5-4 few
CASTVPIGGSYEQYF TGTGCCAGCACCGTACCCATAGGAGGCTCCTACGAGCAGTACTTC TRBJ2-7 - TRBV28 -
CATSNNQGFEAFF TGTGCCACCAGTAACAATCAGGGTTTTGAAGCTTTCTTT TRBJ1-1 - TRBV24-1 -
CASSFAGVRIPEAFF TGTGCCAGCAGTTTCGCGGGGGTTCGAATACCTGAAGCTTTCTTT TRBJ1-1 - TRBV28 -